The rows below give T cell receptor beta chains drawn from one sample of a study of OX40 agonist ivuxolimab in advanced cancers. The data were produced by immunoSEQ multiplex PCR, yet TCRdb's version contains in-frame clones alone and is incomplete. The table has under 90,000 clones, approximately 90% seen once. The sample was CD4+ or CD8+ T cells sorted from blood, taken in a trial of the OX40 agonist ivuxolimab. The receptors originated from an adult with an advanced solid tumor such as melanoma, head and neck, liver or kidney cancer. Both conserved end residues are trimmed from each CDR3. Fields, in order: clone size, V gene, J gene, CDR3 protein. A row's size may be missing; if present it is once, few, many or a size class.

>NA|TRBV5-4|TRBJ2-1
ASSLAGLAGGVNEQF
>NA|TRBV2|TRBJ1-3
ASSAQGDTIY
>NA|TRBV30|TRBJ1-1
AWTPRGQVEAF
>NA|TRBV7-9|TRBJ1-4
ASSKYQGNGATNEKLF
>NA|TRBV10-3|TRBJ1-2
AISVSVFYGYT
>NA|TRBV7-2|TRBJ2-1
ASSHRQGRVWDYHNEQF
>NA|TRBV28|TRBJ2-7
ASSPTGGGKHEQY
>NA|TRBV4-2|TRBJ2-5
ASSQDRGWETQY
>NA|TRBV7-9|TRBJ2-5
ASSPTGGKQETQY
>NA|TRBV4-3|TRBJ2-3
ASSRLSGASTDTQY
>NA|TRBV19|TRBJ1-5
ASRSTGGQPQH
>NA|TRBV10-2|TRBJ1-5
ASSEGLGAGNQPQH
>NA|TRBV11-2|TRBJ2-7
ASSLDRVRQGLHEQY
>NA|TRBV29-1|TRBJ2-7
SVEVVASSGYEQY
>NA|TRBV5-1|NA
ASSFGTSKYEQY
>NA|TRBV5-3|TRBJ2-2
ARSLSVSTGELF
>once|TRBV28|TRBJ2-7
ASRQTSGGGREQY
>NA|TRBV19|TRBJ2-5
ASSINSLAVQETQY
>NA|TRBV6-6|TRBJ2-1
ASSSWDTYNEQF
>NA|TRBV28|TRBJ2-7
ASSVTVFQY
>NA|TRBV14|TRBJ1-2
ASSPFGKRGGGYT
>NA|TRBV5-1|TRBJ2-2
ASSHKWEGRGTGELF
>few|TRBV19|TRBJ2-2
ASSMYRVVTGELF
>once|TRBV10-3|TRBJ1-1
AISERVGTEAF
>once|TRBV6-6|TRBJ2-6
ASTTPVSSGANVLT
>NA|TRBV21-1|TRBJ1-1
ASSKLGSNTEAF
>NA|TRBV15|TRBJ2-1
ATRLGGVDEQF
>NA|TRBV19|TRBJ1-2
ASTPRSWQGAIGYGYT
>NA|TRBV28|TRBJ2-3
ASSLRAPDTQY
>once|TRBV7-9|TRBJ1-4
ASGEGRLF
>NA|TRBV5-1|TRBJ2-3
ASAPTQTDTQY
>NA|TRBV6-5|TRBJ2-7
ASSPDRGLDEQY
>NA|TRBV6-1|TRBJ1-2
ASSDRATNYGYT
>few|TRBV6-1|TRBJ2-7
ASSAAADYEQY
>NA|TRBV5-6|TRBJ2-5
ASSYGWGRETQY
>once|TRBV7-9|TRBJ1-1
ASSLGVLLGRAMNTEAF
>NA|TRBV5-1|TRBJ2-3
ASIRRGTDTQY